The 21 T cell receptor beta chains below come from one sample, sequenced in a study of tumour-infiltrating T cells in Burkitt lymphoma (dated by TCRdb to about 2020). The library was produced with the immunoSEQ multiplex PCR assay. This is the immuneACCESS table as TCRdb keeps it, with only in-frame sequences that have V and J called. A part of the clones is gone; compared with another copy, unresolved V genes explain less than half, and the rest is unexplained. The sample records roughly 1,600 clones, approximately 17% of which are singletons. The top ten hold 8% to 9.5% of the sample. Sequencing used tumor tissue. The receptors stem from a human donor with diffuse large B-cell lymphoma.

The table lists this clone with a few counts. The gene calls are TRBV5-4 and TRBJ1-1; a possible D gene is TRBD1 (5 bases). This CDR3 is 12 amino acids long. Trimming pared 2 bases from V and 4 bases from J, leaving 6 bases between. The germline gives CDR1 SGHNT, CDR2 YYREEE (reference sequence). In nucleotides, the CDR3 is TGTGCCAGCAGCTTAGACAGCACTGAAGCTTTCTTT. It yields the protein CASSLDSTEAFF.

This clone showed up just a few times. The rearrangement uses TRBV6-5 and TRBJ1-5; 8 bases fit TRBD1. Trimming at V came to 4 bases and at J to 1 base, leaving 3 bases not matched to a gene. Germline lookup yields CDR1 MNHEY and CDR2 SVGAGI. The CDR3 length is 15 residues. The CDR3 DNA reads TGTGCCAGCAGTTCAGACAGGGGAAGCAATCAGCCCCAGCATTTT. Translating it yields CASSSDRGSNQPQHF.

This clone is large within its sample. The junction shows a germline mismatch at one end, possibly a read error. V usage is TRBV7-7 and J usage is TRBJ2-2, with 9 bases matching TRBD1. The germline CDR1 and CDR2 sequences are SSHAT and FNYEAQ (reference sequence). This CDR3 region has 14 residues. The CDR3 DNA reads as TGTGCTAGCAGCCGGGACAGGGACACCGGGGAGCTGTTTTTT. Protein product: CASSRDRDTGELFF.

This chain joins TRBV4-3 and TRBJ2-2, with D unclear. This CDR3 has 14 amino acids. The germline gives CDR1 LGHNA, CDR2 YSLEER. Trimming took 1 base from V and 3 from J, leaving 6 bases between them. The CDR3 reads CASSQVHYTGELFF. CDR3 in DNA: TGCGCCAGCAGCCAAGTCCATTACACCGGGGAGCTGTTTTTT.

The rearrangement joins TRBV9 to TRBJ2-4, with D uncertain. CDR1 is SGDLS and CDR2 is YYNGEE in the germline V gene. This CDR3 has 15 residues. Trimming removed 2 bases at V and 0 bases at J, with 9 bases between. For the CDR3, the DNA is TGTGCCAGCAGCGTCTCCGGTTTAGCCAAAAACATTCAGTACTTC. Its translation: CASSVSGLAKNIQYF.

This clone was recorded a few times. This chain connects TRBV7-9 to TRBJ1-2; D call uncertain. Germline V CDR1 and CDR2: SEHNR, FQNEAQ (reference sequence). The CDR3 contains 13 residues. Trimming took 1 base from V and 3 from J, leaving 6 bases between them. The CDR3 nucleotides are TGTGCCAGCAGCTTAGGAAACCACTATGGCTACACCTTC. This gives the protein CASSLGNHYGYTF.

This clone was seen more than once but under ten times. The chain recombines TRBV9 with TRBJ1-3, with unresolved D. Trimming pared 1 base from V and 0 bases from J, leaving 8 bases between. The CDR3 totals 15 residues. The V gene's germline CDR1 is SGDLS and CDR2 YYNGEE. CDR3 amino acids: CASSVSGDSGNTIYF. The CDR3 DNA sequence: TGTGCCAGCAGCGTATCCGGAGACTCTGGAAACACCATATATTTT.

V and J are TRBV6-5 and TRBJ1-6; the D is unclear. The germline V gene has CDR1 MNHEY and CDR2 SVGAGI. Trimming stripped 5 bases from V and 9 bases from J, with 17 bases between. The CDR3 runs to 15 residues. CDR3 amino acids: CASSAGAPRGSPLHF. The CDR3, as DNA: TGTGCCAGCAGTGCCGGAGCTCCCCGGGGTTCACCCCTCCACTTT.

The chain links TRBV7-9 to TRBJ2-7, with 7 bases lining up with TRBD1. Germline lookup yields CDR1 SEHNR and CDR2 FQNEAQ (reference sequence). The trim removed 6 bases at V and 0 bases at J, leaving 8 bases unmatched. The CDR3 spans 15 residues. The CDR3 spells CASSSGTVPSYEQYF. DNA for the CDR3: TGTGCCAGCAGTTCCGGGACAGTACCCTCCTACGAGCAGTACTTC.

This clone was observed a handful of times. The rearrangement joins TRBV5-1 to TRBJ2-5; D tentatively fits TRBD1 or TRBD2 (5 bases each). The CDR3 has 14 amino acids. Germline CDR1 SGHRS, CDR2 YFSETQ. V gave up 0 bases and J gave up 0 bases, with 6 bases separating them. CDR3 residues: CASSLGGNQETQYF. CDR3 sequence (DNA): TGCGCCAGCAGCTTGGGGGGGAACCAAGAGACCCAGTACTTC.

The J gene is TRBJ1-1, the V gene TRBV19; D call uncertain. The V gene's germline CDR1 is LNHDA and CDR2 SQIVND (reference sequence). V was cut by 6 bases and J by 10 bases, with 15 bases left in between. The CDR3 extends over 12 amino acids. The CDR3 nucleotides read TGTGCCAGTAGACCCGGTTCGGGGAGAGCTTTCTTT. Protein sequence: CASRPGSGRAFF.

This clone was seen more than once but under ten times. The CDR3 is CASSLGPGKGNTIYF. CDR3 in DNA: TGTGCCAGCAGCTTAGGGCCGGGGAAAGGAAACACCATATATTTT. The rearrangement joins TRBV7-2 to TRBJ1-3; the D is unclear. The germline CDR1 and CDR2 sequences are SGHTA and FQGNSA. The V end was cut by 1 base, the J end by 4 bases, with 11 bases between. This CDR3 is 15 amino acids long.

Only a few counts were recorded for this clone. This rearrangement joins TRBV18 to TRBJ1-5; perhaps TRBD1 as D (5 bases). In germline, CDR1 is KGHSH, CDR2 LQKENI. The CDR3 is 14 residues long. V gave up 3 bases and J gave up 6 bases, with 12 bases separating them. CDR3 loop: CASSPVRGFQPQHF. In nucleotides, the CDR3 is TGTGCCAGCTCACCCGTTAGGGGTTTTCAGCCCCAGCATTTT. The full variable domain, rest sourced from reference TRBV18 and TRBJ1-5, is NAGVMQNPRHLVRRRGQEARLRCSPMKGHSHVYWYRQLPEEGLKFMVYLQKENIIDESGMPKERFSAEFPKEGPSILRIQQVVRGDSAAYFCASSPVRGFQPQHFGDGTRLSIL.

The chain links TRBV9 to TRBJ2-5, with TRBD2 matching 8 bases. Per germline, CDR1 SGDLS and CDR2 YYNGEE. The CDR3 length is 15 residues. The J segment lost 7 bases and the V segment lost 0 bases, leaving 8 bases of the junction unmatched. This CDR3 reads CASSVVGSGDATQYF. In DNA form, the CDR3 reads TGTGCCAGCAGCGTAGTCGGTAGCGGGGATGCGACCCAGTACTTC.

In its sample, this clone was seen a few times. V is TRBV6-4 and J is TRBJ2-5; 10 nucleotides line up with TRBD2. J was trimmed by 7 bases and V by 10 bases; bases with no gene match: 24. Germline V gene data show CDR1 as MRHNA and CDR2 as SNTAGT. This CDR3 is 18 amino acids long. The CDR3 nucleotides read TGTGCCACCATCGCAAATTCGTTTAGCGGGGGGCGTGTTGGGACCCAGTACTTC. It translates to CATIANSFSGGRVGTQYF.

The sample holds a few counts of this clone. The chain combines TRBV10-3 with TRBJ1-5; 11 bases align to TRBD1. This CDR3 is built from 15 residues. CDR1 is ENHRY, CDR2 SYGVKD, per germline. Trimming cost V 4 bases and J 4 bases; bases outside gene matches: 3. The CDR3 DNA is TGTGCCATCAGTGGGGGACAGGGGGGAAATCAGCCCCAGCATTTT. Translating it yields CAISGGQGGNQPQHF.

The chain employs TRBV28 and TRBJ2-2; D is possibly TRBD1 (5 bases). The CDR3 runs 11 residues. The germline CDR1 and CDR2 sequences are MDHEN and SYDVKM. V gave up 5 bases and J gave up 8 bases, with 6 bases separating them. The CDR3 DNA sequence: TGTGCCAGCAGTAACAGGGGGGAGCTGTTTTTT. It encodes CASSNRGELFF.

This clone was counted only a few times. V gene TRBV15 combines with J gene TRBJ1-1; D unclear. V lost 9 bases to trimming and J lost 0 bases, with 11 bases between them. Germline V lookup: CDR1 LNHNV, CDR2 YYDKDF (reference sequence). This CDR3 is built from 13 residues. CDR3 sequence: CATAALLNTEAFF. The CDR3 DNA is TGTGCCACTGCGGCTCTCTTGAACACTGAAGCTTTCTTT.

The chain carries TRBV2 and TRBJ1-4; D not resolved. Germline CDR1 reads SNHLY; CDR2 reads FYNNEI. The CDR3 contains 13 residues. Trimming pared 3 bases from V and 0 bases from J, leaving 2 bases between. The CDR3 DNA follows: TGTGCCAGCAGTGACGCAACTAATGAAAAACTGTTTTTT. Amino acid sequence: CASSDATNEKLFF.

The rearrangement links TRBV10-3 to TRBJ1-2; 9 nucleotides line up with TRBD1. This CDR3 spans 15 amino acids. The trim removed 6 bases at V and 4 bases at J, leaving 9 bases unmatched. Looked up from germline, CDR1 is ENHRY and CDR2 is SYGVKD. The CDR3 coding sequence is TGTGCCATCAGGGCGGGACAGGGACGCGCCTATGGCTACACCTTC. It translates to CAIRAGQGRAYGYTF.

This clone appeared a few times. The genes are TRBV5-1 and TRBJ1-2; D is uncertain. V was pared by 1 base and J by 1 base, with 8 bases between. CDR3 length: 14 residues. CDR1 SGHRS and CDR2 YFSETQ come from the germline V gene. This CDR3 is CASSLTGDNYGYTF. The CDR3 DNA is TGCGCCAGCAGCTTGACTGGAGATAACTATGGCTACACCTTC.